This record looks at one T cell receptor beta chain sequence and its context. As yet, its antigen is unknown. The sample originates from a study of graft-versus-host responses after intestinal transplantation. Study findings and constraints: Individuals who had graft-donor T cell macrochimerism had allografts that showed high graft-versus-host to host-versus-graft clonal ratios.

The CDR3 has 12 amino acids. From germline, CDR1 is SGHAT and CDR2 FQDESV (reference sequence). Measured with immunoSEQ multiplex PCR; TCRdb has only the in-frame clones, and not every one. The sample yields tens of thousands of clones, 80% to 95% seen once. This chain connects TRBV11-1 to TRBJ2-5, with D unclear. Matching the DNA end better, TRBJ2-7 makes the J call doubtful. The sequenced sample was unstimulated CD8+ T cells sorted from spleen or lymph node cells, obtained before intestinal transplant. This TCR derives from a human donor who received an intestinal transplant. The CDR3 bases are TGTGCCAGCAGCCCAGGTCCCCACGAGCAGTACTTC. Amino acids: CASSPGPHEQYF.